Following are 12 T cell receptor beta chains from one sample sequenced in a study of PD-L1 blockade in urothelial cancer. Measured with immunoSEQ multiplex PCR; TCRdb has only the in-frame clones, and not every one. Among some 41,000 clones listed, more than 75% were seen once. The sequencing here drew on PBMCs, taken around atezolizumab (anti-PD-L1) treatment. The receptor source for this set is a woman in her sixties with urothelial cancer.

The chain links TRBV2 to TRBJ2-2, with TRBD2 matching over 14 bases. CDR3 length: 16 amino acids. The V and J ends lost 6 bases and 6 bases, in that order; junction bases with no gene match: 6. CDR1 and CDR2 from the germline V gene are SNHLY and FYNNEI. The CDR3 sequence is CASSKTSGGAPGELFF. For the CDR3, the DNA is TGTGCCAGCAGCAAGACTAGCGGGGGGGCCCCCGGGGAGCTGTTTTTT.

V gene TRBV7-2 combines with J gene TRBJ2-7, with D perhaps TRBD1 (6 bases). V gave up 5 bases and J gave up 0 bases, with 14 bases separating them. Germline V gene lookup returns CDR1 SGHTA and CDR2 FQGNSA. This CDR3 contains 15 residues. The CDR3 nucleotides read TGTGCCAGCAGCCGGACAGCTTTCAACTCCTACGAGCAGTACTTC. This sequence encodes CASSRTAFNSYEQYF.

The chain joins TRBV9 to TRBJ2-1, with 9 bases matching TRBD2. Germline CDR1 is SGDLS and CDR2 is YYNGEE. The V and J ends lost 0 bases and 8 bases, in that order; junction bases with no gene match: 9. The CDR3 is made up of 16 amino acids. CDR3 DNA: TGTGCCAGCAGCGTAGCTTTGGGACTAGCAGGCGATGAGCAGTTCTTC. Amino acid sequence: CASSVALGLAGDEQFF.

In nucleotides, the CDR3 is TGTGCCAGCAGCCACGGGGGGCCTGGGGCCAACGTCCTGACTTTC. It specifies CASSHGGPGANVLTF. The genes are TRBV11-2 and TRBJ2-6; D might be TRBD2 (7 bases). The CDR3 runs to 15 residues. The V gene lost 5 bases and the J gene lost 2 bases, with 10 bases spanning the gap. Germline-derived CDR1 and CDR2 are SGHAT and FQNNGV. The full variable domain, rest sourced from reference TRBV11-2 and TRBJ2-6, is EAGVAQSPRYKIIEKRQSVAFWCNPISGHATLYWYQQILGQGPKLLIQFQNNGVVDDSQLPKDRFSAERLKGVDSTLKIQPAKLEDSAVYLCASSHGGPGANVLTFGAGSRLTVL.

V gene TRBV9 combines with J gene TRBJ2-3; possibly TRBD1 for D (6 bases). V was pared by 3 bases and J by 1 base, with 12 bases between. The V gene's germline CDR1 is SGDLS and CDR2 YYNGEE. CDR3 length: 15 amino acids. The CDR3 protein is CASSALRQGTDTQYF. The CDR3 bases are TGTGCCAGCAGCGCACTAAGACAGGGCACAGATACGCAGTATTTT.

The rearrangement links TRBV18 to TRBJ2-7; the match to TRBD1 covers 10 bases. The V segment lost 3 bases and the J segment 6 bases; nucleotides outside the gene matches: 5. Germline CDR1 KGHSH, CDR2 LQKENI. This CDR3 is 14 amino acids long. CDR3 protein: CASSPGTGVSEQYF. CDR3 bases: TGTGCCAGCTCACCCGGGACAGGGGTTTCCGAGCAGTACTTC.

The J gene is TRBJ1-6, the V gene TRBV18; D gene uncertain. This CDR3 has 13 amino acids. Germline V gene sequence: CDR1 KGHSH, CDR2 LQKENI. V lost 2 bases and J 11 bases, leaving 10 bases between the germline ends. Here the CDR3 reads CASSPSGLAPLHF. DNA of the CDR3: TGTGCCAGCTCACCAAGCGGTCTTGCACCCCTCCACTTT.

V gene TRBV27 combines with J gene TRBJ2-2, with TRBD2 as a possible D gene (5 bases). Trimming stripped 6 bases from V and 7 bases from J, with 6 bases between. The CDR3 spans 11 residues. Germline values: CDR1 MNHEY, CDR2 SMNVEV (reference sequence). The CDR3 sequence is CASRGGGELFF. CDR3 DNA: TGTGCCAGCAGAGGAGGCGGGGAGCTGTTTTTT.

The CDR3 protein is CASSPFLRELTQETQYF. In DNA form, the CDR3 reads TGTGCCAGCTCACCTTTCCTGAGGGAACTCACCCAAGAGACCCAGTACTTC. The chain recombines TRBV18 with TRBJ2-5; possibly TRBD2 for D (5 bases). Germline-derived CDR1 and CDR2 are KGHSH and LQKENI. The V and J ends lost 3 bases and 1 base respectively, with 18 bases between them. The CDR3 covers 17 residues. Full variable domain (remainder filled in from reference TRBV18 and TRBJ2-5): NAGVMQNPRHLVRRRGQEARLRCSPMKGHSHVYWYRQLPEEGLKFMVYLQKENIIDESGMPKERFSAEFPKEGPSILRIQQVVRGDSAAYFCASSPFLRELTQETQYFGPGTRLLVL.

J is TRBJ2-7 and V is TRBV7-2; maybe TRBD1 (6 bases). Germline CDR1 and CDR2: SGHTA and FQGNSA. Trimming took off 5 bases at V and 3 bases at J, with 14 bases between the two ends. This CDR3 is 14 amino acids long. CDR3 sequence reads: CASSLQDRLYEQYF. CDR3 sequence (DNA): TGTGCCAGCAGCCTCCAGGACAGACTCTACGAGCAGTACTTC.

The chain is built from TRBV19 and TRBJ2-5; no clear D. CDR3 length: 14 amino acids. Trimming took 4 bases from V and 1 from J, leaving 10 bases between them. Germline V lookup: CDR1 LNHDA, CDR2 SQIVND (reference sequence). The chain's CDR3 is CASSTYSLQETQYF. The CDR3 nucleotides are TGTGCCAGTAGTACTTACAGCCTCCAAGAGACCCAGTACTTC. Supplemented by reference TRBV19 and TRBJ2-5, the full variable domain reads DGGITQSPKYLFRKEGQNVTLSCEQNLNHDAMYWYRQDPGQGLRLIYYSQIVNDFQKGDIAEGYSVSREKKESFPLTVTSAQKNPTAFYLCASSTYSLQETQYFGPGTRLLVL.

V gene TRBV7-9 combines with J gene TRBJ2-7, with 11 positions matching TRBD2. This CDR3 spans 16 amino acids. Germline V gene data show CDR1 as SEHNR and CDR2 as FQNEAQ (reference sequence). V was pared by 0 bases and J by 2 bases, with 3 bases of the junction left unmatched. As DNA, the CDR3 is TGTGCCAGCAGCTTAGCGCTAGCGGGAGGTACCTACGAGCAGTACTTC. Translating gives CASSLALAGGTYEQYF.